This TCR beta chain was sequenced for a study of shared clonotypes between healthy human individuals. Naive CD45RA+ and memory CD45RA-negative subsets were split from CD4+ cells. The V end lost 5 bases, the J end lost 9 bases, and 8 bases lay between the germline ends. The CDR3 is made up of 11 amino acids. Germline V gene data show CDR1 as SGHTA and CDR2 as FQGNSA. The assay used deep level. Original data processing: Junction-only immunoSEQ sequences carried no quality scores, so filtering differed. Clones were read by immunoSEQ multiplex PCR, and TCRdb kept only the in-frame ones, dropping some. Clone size and the V and J calls come from that table; the DNA yielded D and trimming. The sample contains some 1,400,000 clones, 95% to 97% of which appear only once.

This chain joins TRBV7-2 and TRBJ2-1; a possible D gene is TRBD2 (5 bases). The sequence was collected from a man younger than 40 in good health. Material for sequencing was naive CD4+ T cells sorted from blood. The subset is: CD45RA+ positively selected. This CDR3 is CASSPAAEQFF. The CDR3 coding sequence is TGTGCCAGCAGCCCAGCGGCTGAGCAGTTCTTC.